Listed below are T cell receptor beta chains from one sample, sequenced in a study of cytomegalovirus exposure and HLA in healthy donors. The repertoire was sequenced with immunoSEQ multiplex PCR; TCRdb's copy has only in-frame clones and lacks some. Of more than 95,000 clones in the sample, approximately 76% are singletons; the top ten hold 15% to 20%. Input material: PBMCs. The receptors stem from a man between 45 and 60 years old in good health and CMV-seropositive. CDR3s leave out the opening cysteine and the closing phenylalanine or tryptophan. D genes are given only for firm matches.

d_call,v_call,j_call,cdr3_aa
NA,TRBV12-1,TRBJ1-1,ASSFSHRHMNTEAF
NA,TRBV21-1,TRBJ2-7,ASSTKRQGMYEQY
NA,TRBV11-2,TRBJ2-7,ASRSGERSEQY
NA,TRBV7-2,TRBJ2-3,ASSFYTDTQY
TRBD1,TRBV10-3,TRBJ2-7,AIHPGTGSYEQY
NA,TRBV19,TRBJ1-4,ASSISGRSEKLF
TRBD1,TRBV11-2,TRBJ2-3,ASSSDPNAGQGDTDTQY
TRBD1,TRBV5-5,TRBJ1-5,ASSPGQYSNQPQH
TRBD1,TRBV4-3,TRBJ2-7,ASSLGTGRYEQY
NA,TRBV11-2,TRBJ1-1,ASSFQGPGNTEAF
TRBD2,TRBV28,TRBJ2-1,ASSLWREGSYNEQF
TRBD1,TRBV6-1,TRBJ2-7,ASRNRDRVSEQY
TRBD1,TRBV11-2,TRBJ1-1,ASSPDRGAEAF
TRBD1,TRBV7-2,TRBJ1-5,ASSNRQGNQPQH
NA,TRBV9,TRBJ1-2,ARGRQGGYT
NA,TRBV9,TRBJ1-4,ASSVDQAGVDEKLF
NA,TRBV29-1,TRBJ1-5,SVAIQGRGSNQPQH
NA,TRBV10-3,TRBJ1-2,AISPVGQGGYT
NA,TRBV27,TRBJ2-3,ASSPGTKSTDTQY
NA,TRBV7-2,TRBJ1-5,ASSLGGASSQPQH
NA,TRBV28,TRBJ2-7,ASSSPGTASYEQY
TRBD1,TRBV6-1,TRBJ1-5,ASRPRGRDQPQH
TRBD2,TRBV12-5,TRBJ2-1,ASGWGRRGDNEQF
TRBD1,TRBV5-6,TRBJ2-7,ASSFGQGFNEQY
TRBD1,TRBV18,TRBJ1-4,ASSPGVRTGGIANEKLF
TRBD2,TRBV19,TRBJ2-7,ASSRTSGTVYEQY
NA,TRBV28,TRBJ1-3,ASSLWRVSGNTIY
NA,TRBV6-1,TRBJ1-2,ASNIDYGYT
TRBD2,TRBV7-9,TRBJ2-7,ASSQGLAGAYEQY
TRBD1,TRBV5-5,TRBJ1-3,ASSSDRAGNTIY
TRBD1,TRBV30,TRBJ1-2,AWSLGGQGFPYGYT
NA,TRBV5-4,TRBJ2-3,ASSLAGTDTQY
NA,TRBV28,TRBJ1-2,ASRDPGGGGYGYT
TRBD1,TRBV5-1,TRBJ1-1,ASSSSPGTVANTEAF
TRBD2,TRBV27,TRBJ2-7,ASGTKTGEQY
TRBD2,TRBV15,TRBJ2-7,ATSRSRAGTSGREQY
TRBD1,TRBV19,TRBJ2-5,ASMTGSEKTQY
NA,TRBV10-3,TRBJ2-5,AISELEAGWETQY
TRBD1,TRBV10-1,TRBJ1-2,ASRKGQGWNYGYT
NA,TRBV4-1,TRBJ2-1,ASSQAPPSNNEQF
TRBD1,TRBV5-5,TRBJ1-5,ASSFDDRGYNQPQH
NA,TRBV9,TRBJ2-2,ASSKSTGDTGELF
NA,TRBV6-4,TRBJ1-1,ASSGQDGTEAF
NA,TRBV5-1,TRBJ2-6,ASSFVGGANVLT
NA,TRBV4-1,TRBJ2-7,ASSRIPSREQY
NA,TRBV29-1,TRBJ1-2,SVGGSGSGGYT
NA,TRBV11-2,NA,ASSQRASYEQY
NA,TRBV19,TRBJ2-2,AHVSLELF
NA,TRBV20-1,TRBJ2-7,SANLGAEQY
NA,TRBV6-5,TRBJ2-7,ASSYLGGGYEQY
NA,TRBV19,TRBJ2-3,ASSIPRITDTQY
TRBD1,TRBV7-9,TRBJ2-2,ASSRWTGYTGELF
NA,TRBV28,TRBJ1-6,ASTRQVNSPLH
TRBD1,TRBV6-1,TRBJ1-4,ATSDSRTGEVEKLF
NA,TRBV7-9,TRBJ2-3,ASSLRSGGRATDTQY
NA,TRBV10-3,TRBJ2-7,AIGGGPRTIEQY
TRBD2,TRBV27,TRBJ2-1,ASSLGLAGIPRI
NA,TRBV4-1,TRBJ2-1,ASSQGVGRQAGNEQF